The rows below give T cell receptor beta chains drawn from one sample of a study of T cells and Merkel cell carcinoma outcomes. Some clones are missing from TCRdb's copy, which holds only in-frame ones; the method was immunoSEQ multiplex PCR. This table holds about 19,000 clones, roughly 80% found once. Sequenced input: tumor tissue from Merkel cell carcinoma. The receptors come from a human donor with Merkel cell carcinoma. CDR3s include the opening cysteine and the closing phenylalanine or tryptophan. D genes are given only for firm matches. Some rows have no size entry. The others give once, few or many, or a class for an expanded clone.

j_gene: TRBJ2-7; v_gene: TRBV11-2; abundance: NA; d_gene: NA; CDR3aa: CASSRASFESYVEQYF; CDR3nt: TGTGCCAGCAGCCGGGCTAGCTTTGAGTCCTACGTAGAGCAGTACTTC
j_gene: TRBJ2-1; v_gene: TRBV11-2; abundance: few; d_gene: TRBD1; CDR3aa: CASSPTGTEPYNEQFF; CDR3nt: TGTGCCAGCAGCCCCACCGGGACAGAGCCATACAATGAGCAGTTCTTC
j_gene: TRBJ1-4; v_gene: TRBV6-1; abundance: NA; d_gene: TRBD1; CDR3aa: CASRATGGYEKLFF; CDR3nt: TGTGCCAGCAGAGCTACAGGGGGCTATGAAAAACTGTTTTTT
j_gene: TRBJ2-2; v_gene: TRBV18; abundance: NA; d_gene: TRBD1; CDR3aa: CASSPRDRINTGELFF; CDR3nt: TGTGCCAGCTCACCCCGGGACAGGATAAACACCGGGGAGCTGTTTTTT
j_gene: TRBJ1-2; v_gene: TRBV28; abundance: NA; d_gene: NA; CDR3aa: CASSFPYGYTF; CDR3nt: TGTGCCAGCAGTTTTCCTTATGGCTACACCTTC
j_gene: TRBJ2-2; v_gene: TRBV11-3; abundance: once; d_gene: TRBD2; CDR3aa: CASRTARLAAAPGELFF; CDR3nt: TGTGCCAGCAGGACCGCCCGACTAGCGGCCGCCCCCGGGGAGCTGTTTTTT
j_gene: TRBJ1-5; v_gene: TRBV28; abundance: NA; d_gene: NA; CDR3aa: CASRTLGEQPQHF; CDR3nt: TGTGCCAGCAGGACCCTCGGTGAGCAGCCCCAGCATTTT
j_gene: TRBJ2-7; v_gene: TRBV9; abundance: NA; d_gene: TRBD2; CDR3aa: CASSVAGGGPYEQYF; CDR3nt: TGTGCCAGCAGCGTAGCGGGAGGGGGGCCCTACGAGCAGTACTTC
j_gene: TRBJ2-7; v_gene: TRBV29-1; abundance: NA; d_gene: NA; CDR3aa: CSVPSDDSSYEQYF; CDR3nt: TGCAGCGTCCCAAGTGATGATAGCTCCTACGAGCAGTACTTC
j_gene: TRBJ2-2; v_gene: TRBV4-1; abundance: NA; d_gene: TRBD1; CDR3aa: CASSQEIGGLGELFF; CDR3nt: TGCGCCAGCAGCCAAGAAATAGGGGGCTTAGGGGAGCTGTTTTTT
j_gene: TRBJ2-7; v_gene: TRBV7-9; abundance: NA; d_gene: NA; CDR3aa: CASSPRGEQYF; CDR3nt: TGTGCCAGCAGCCCGCGAGGCGAGCAGTACTTC
j_gene: TRBJ2-3; v_gene: TRBV7-9; abundance: NA; d_gene: NA; CDR3aa: CASAGPTDTQYF; CDR3nt: TGTGCCAGCGCAGGGCCCACAGATACGCAGTATTTT
j_gene: TRBJ2-3; v_gene: TRBV15; abundance: NA; d_gene: NA; CDR3aa: CATGTRTDTQYF; CDR3nt: TGTGCCACGGGTACCCGTACAGATACGCAGTATTTT
j_gene: TRBJ1-2; v_gene: TRBV14; abundance: NA; d_gene: TRBD1; CDR3aa: CASSQAGTVWYGYTF; CDR3nt: TGTGCCAGCAGCCAAGCCGGGACAGTGTGGTATGGCTACACCTTC
j_gene: TRBJ2-3; v_gene: TRBV7-3; abundance: NA; d_gene: TRBD2; CDR3aa: CASSLLGTTAGGGCADTQYF; CDR3nt: TGTGCCAGCAGCTTACTAGGGACCACAGCGGGGGGGGGTTGCGCAGATACGCAGTATTTT
j_gene: TRBJ1-5; v_gene: TRBV6-6; abundance: NA; d_gene: TRBD1; CDR3aa: CASSYGQDGNQPQHF; CDR3nt: TGTGCCAGCAGTTACGGACAGGACGGCAATCAGCCCCAGCATTTT
j_gene: TRBJ2-7; v_gene: TRBV6-6; abundance: NA; d_gene: NA; CDR3aa: CASSFGSYEQYF; CDR3nt: TGTGCCAGCAGTTTCGGGTCCTACGAGCAGTACTTC
j_gene: TRBJ2-7; v_gene: TRBV11-3; abundance: NA; d_gene: NA; CDR3aa: CASSQAASSSYEQYF; CDR3nt: TGTGCCAGCAGCCAAGCGGCTAGCTCCTCCTACGAGCAGTACTTC
j_gene: TRBJ2-6; v_gene: TRBV6-6; abundance: NA; d_gene: NA; CDR3aa: CASNTPLLGANVLTF; CDR3nt: TGTGCCAGCAACACACCCCTACTGGGGGCCAACGTCCTGACTTTC
j_gene: TRBJ2-5; v_gene: TRBV7-3; abundance: NA; d_gene: NA; CDR3aa: CASSPRAGQETQYF; CDR3nt: TGTGCCAGCAGCCCCCGGGCGGGGCAAGAGACCCAGTACTTC
j_gene: TRBJ1-1; v_gene: TRBV30; abundance: NA; d_gene: TRBD1; CDR3aa: CALGQLDTEAFF; CDR3nt: TGTGCCTTGGGACAGTTAGACACTGAAGCTTTCTTT
j_gene: TRBJ2-5; v_gene: TRBV5-4; abundance: NA; d_gene: NA; CDR3aa: CASSFATGEETQYF; CDR3nt: TGTGCCAGCAGCTTCGCCACAGGTGAAGAGACCCAGTACTTC
j_gene: TRBJ2-2; v_gene: TRBV9; abundance: NA; d_gene: NA; CDR3aa: CASSLIPRAGELFF; CDR3nt: TGTGCCAGCAGCCTCATCCCCCGGGCCGGGGAGCTGTTTTTT
j_gene: TRBJ1-2; v_gene: TRBV29-1; abundance: NA; d_gene: NA; CDR3aa: CSVYVGGYTF; CDR3nt: TGCAGTGTTTACGTGGGTGGCTACACCTTC
j_gene: TRBJ1-2; v_gene: TRBV9; abundance: once; d_gene: TRBD1; CDR3aa: CASSVHIKRDSLSETF; CDR3nt: TGTGCCAGCAGCGTACATATAAAGCGGGACAGTCTAAGCGAGACCTTC
j_gene: TRBJ2-1; v_gene: TRBV7-9; abundance: NA; d_gene: NA; CDR3aa: CASSPDRLPLNNEQFF; CDR3nt: TGTGCCAGCAGCCCCGATCGGCTTCCCCTTAACAATGAGCAGTTCTTC
j_gene: TRBJ2-2; v_gene: TRBV9; abundance: NA; d_gene: NA; CDR3aa: CASSPRNTGELFF; CDR3nt: TGTGCCAGCAGCCCTCGGAACACCGGGGAGCTGTTTTTT
j_gene: TRBJ1-1; v_gene: TRBV10-3; abundance: NA; d_gene: NA; CDR3aa: CAISVNAFF; CDR3nt: TGTGCCATCAGTGTTAACGCTTTCTTT
j_gene: TRBJ1-5; v_gene: TRBV19; abundance: NA; d_gene: NA; CDR3aa: CASSTLLYSNQPQHF; CDR3nt: TGTGCCAGTAGTACACTGCTATATAGCAATCAGCCCCAGCATTTT
j_gene: TRBJ2-6; v_gene: TRBV18; abundance: NA; d_gene: TRBD1; CDR3aa: CASSPIILGTGTANVLTF; CDR3nt: TGTGCCAGCTCACCGATAATATTGGGGACAGGGACCGCCAACGTCCTGACTTTC
j_gene: TRBJ2-7; v_gene: TRBV19; abundance: NA; d_gene: NA; CDR3aa: CASSSPSYEQYF; CDR3nt: TGTGCCAGTAGTTCTCCGTCCTACGAGCAGTACTTC
j_gene: TRBJ1-4; v_gene: TRBV19; abundance: NA; d_gene: NA; CDR3aa: CASHLRNNEKLFF; CDR3nt: TGTGCCAGCCACCTTCGGAATAATGAAAAACTGTTTTTT